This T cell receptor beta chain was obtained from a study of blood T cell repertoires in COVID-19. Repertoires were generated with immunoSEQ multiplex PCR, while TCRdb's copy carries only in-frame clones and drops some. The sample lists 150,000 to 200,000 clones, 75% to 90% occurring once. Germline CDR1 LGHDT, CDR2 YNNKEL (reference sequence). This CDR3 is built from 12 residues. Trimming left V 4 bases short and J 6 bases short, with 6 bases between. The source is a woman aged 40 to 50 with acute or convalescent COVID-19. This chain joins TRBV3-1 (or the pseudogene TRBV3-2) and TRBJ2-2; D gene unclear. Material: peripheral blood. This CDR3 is CASSLRSGELFF. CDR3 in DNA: TGTGCCAGCAGCCTGCGGTCCGGGGAGCTGTTTTTT.